A selection of T cell receptor beta chains follows, all from one sample in a study of T cells in Graves' hyperthyroidism and ophthalmopathy. TCRdb processed the multiplex PCR reads anew with MiXCR; each CDR3 protein has one entry. The repertoire holds more than 600,000 distinct CDR3 sequences, about a sixth seen once, with roughly 8% in the top ten. The sample consisted of blood. The receptors were gathered from a man in his late teens or twenties with Graves' hyperthyroidism. Both conserved end residues are part of each CDR3. D genes are given only for firm matches. Part of the rows lack a size; the others show once, few, many or a class for expanded clones.

abundance: few
j_gene: TRBJ2-2
len: 14
v_gene: TRBV7-7
d_gene: -
CDR3nt: TGTGCTAGCAGCTTAGAGGGGTCCACCGGGGAGCTGTTTTTT
CDR3aa: CASSLEGSTGELFF

abundance: -
j_gene: TRBJ1-1
len: 13
v_gene: TRBV12-3/TRBV12-4
d_gene: -
CDR3nt: TGTGCCAGCACCTCTACAGGGATCACTGAAGCTTTCTTT
CDR3aa: CASTSTGITEAFF

abundance: many
j_gene: TRBJ2-3
len: 14
v_gene: TRBV28
d_gene: -
CDR3nt: TGTGCCAGCAGCTGGACAGCTAGCACAGATACGCAGTATTTT
CDR3aa: CASSWTASTDTQYF

abundance: -
j_gene: TRBJ2-1
len: 16
v_gene: TRBV5-1
d_gene: -
CDR3nt: TGCGCCAGCGGGTACTTCCTAGGACAGCCCTACAATGAGCAGTTCTTC
CDR3aa: CASGYFLGQPYNEQFF

abundance: -
j_gene: TRBJ2-2
len: 16
v_gene: TRBV7-9
d_gene: -
CDR3nt: TGTGCCACTCCCCTGGGTGAGGGGGCGAACACCGGGGAGCTGTTTTTT
CDR3aa: CATPLGEGANTGELFF

abundance: few
j_gene: TRBJ1-2
len: 15
v_gene: TRBV6-1
d_gene: TRBD1
CDR3nt: TGTGCCAGCAGTGGGAAGACAGGGTCCCCCTATGGCTACACCTTC
CDR3aa: CASSGKTGSPYGYTF

abundance: many
j_gene: TRBJ1-1
len: 14
v_gene: TRBV20-1
d_gene: -
CDR3nt: TGCAGTGCTAGAGATGACACAGCTAACACTGAAGCTTTCTTT
CDR3aa: CSARDDTANTEAFF

abundance: few
j_gene: TRBJ1-5
len: 13
v_gene: TRBV30
d_gene: -
CDR3nt: TGTGCCTGGAGTGGGGGGGGCGGTCAGCCCCAGCATTTT
CDR3aa: CAWSGGGGQPQHF

abundance: -
j_gene: TRBJ2-1
len: 15
v_gene: TRBV12-3/TRBV12-4
d_gene: TRBD2
CDR3nt: TGTGCCAGCAGTCGGACTAGCGGGAGGATGTATGAGCAGTTCTTC
CDR3aa: CASSRTSGRMYEQFF

abundance: -
j_gene: TRBJ2-1
len: 16
v_gene: TRBV7-9
d_gene: TRBD1
CDR3nt: TGTGCCAGCAGCCGACCCGGGACAGCCCCTTACAATGAGCAGTTCTTC
CDR3aa: CASSRPGTAPYNEQFF

abundance: few
j_gene: TRBJ2-5
len: 10
v_gene: TRBV20-1
d_gene: -
CDR3nt: TGCAGTGCGAAGTCGGTGACCCAGTACTTC
CDR3aa: CSAKSVTQYF

abundance: many
j_gene: TRBJ1-1
len: 15
v_gene: TRBV6-1
d_gene: -
CDR3nt: TGTGCCAGCAGTGAAGGAACGGCGGGGAACACTGAAGCTTTCTTT
CDR3aa: CASSEGTAGNTEAFF

abundance: few
j_gene: TRBJ1-2
len: 13
v_gene: TRBV9
d_gene: TRBD1
CDR3nt: TGTGCCAGCAGCGTAGCGACAGGGTATGGCTACACCTTC
CDR3aa: CASSVATGYGYTF

abundance: few
j_gene: TRBJ1-1
len: 17
v_gene: TRBV4-2
d_gene: -
CDR3nt: TGTGCCAGCAGCCTCACCCCGGGACACTTAATGAACACTGAAGCTTTCTTT
CDR3aa: CASSLTPGHLMNTEAFF

abundance: -
j_gene: TRBJ2-2
len: 15
v_gene: TRBV9
d_gene: -
CDR3nt: TGTGCCAGCAGCGTAGCGGGAGCGAACACCGGGGAGCTGTTTTTT
CDR3aa: CASSVAGANTGELFF

abundance: -
j_gene: TRBJ2-1
len: 14
v_gene: TRBV12-3/TRBV12-4
d_gene: -
CDR3nt: TGTGCCAGCAGTTTCTGGACGACGAACAATGAGCAGTTCTTC
CDR3aa: CASSFWTTNNEQFF

abundance: -
j_gene: TRBJ2-1
len: 15
v_gene: TRBV18
d_gene: TRBD1
CDR3nt: TGTGCCAGCAGTACCATGGGACAGGGAGAAGAGACCCAGTTCTTC
CDR3aa: CASSTMGQGEETQFF

abundance: many
j_gene: TRBJ2-3
len: 15
v_gene: TRBV24-1
d_gene: -
CDR3nt: TGTGCCACCAGTGATGGGGCGGAATTCACAGATACGCAGTATTTT
CDR3aa: CATSDGAEFTDTQYF

abundance: few
j_gene: TRBJ2-3
len: 15
v_gene: TRBV9
d_gene: -
CDR3nt: TGTGCCAGCAGCGTAGGAGTCTTAGCGACAGATACGCAGTATTTT
CDR3aa: CASSVGVLATDTQYF

abundance: -
j_gene: TRBJ1-5
len: 12
v_gene: TRBV29-1
d_gene: TRBD1
CDR3nt: TGCAGCGCTTCGACAGGGGGTCAGCCCCAGCATTTT
CDR3aa: CSASTGGQPQHF

abundance: few
j_gene: TRBJ2-5
len: 15
v_gene: TRBV20-1
d_gene: -
CDR3nt: TGCAGTGCTACCCGGGCCTTGCCCGAGGGGGAGACCCAGTACTTC
CDR3aa: CSATRALPEGETQYF

abundance: many
j_gene: TRBJ2-1
len: 18
v_gene: TRBV6-2/TRBV6-3
d_gene: -
CDR3nt: TGTGCCAGCAGTTACATATCCTACAGGGAGGGGTTCTACAATGAGCAGTTCTTC
CDR3aa: CASSYISYREGFYNEQFF

abundance: -
j_gene: TRBJ1-3
len: 15
v_gene: TRBV5-1
d_gene: -
CDR3nt: TGCGCCAGCAGCCACCGCTTAGGGCCTGGAAACACCATATATTTT
CDR3aa: CASSHRLGPGNTIYF

abundance: many
j_gene: TRBJ1-1
len: 12
v_gene: TRBV20-1
d_gene: TRBD1
CDR3nt: TGCAGTGCGTCGGGACAGTACACTGAAGCTTTCTTT
CDR3aa: CSASGQYTEAFF

abundance: many
j_gene: TRBJ1-5
len: 14
v_gene: TRBV12-3/TRBV12-4
d_gene: TRBD1
CDR3nt: TGTGCCAGCAGTCCCGGACAGGGAAATCAGCCCCAGCATTTT
CDR3aa: CASSPGQGNQPQHF

abundance: -
j_gene: TRBJ1-5
len: 16
v_gene: TRBV24-1
d_gene: -
CDR3nt: TGTGCCACCAGTGATAGTCAGGGATATAGCAATCAGCCCCAGCATTTT
CDR3aa: CATSDSQGYSNQPQHF

abundance: many
j_gene: TRBJ2-1
len: 13
v_gene: TRBV6-2/TRBV6-3
d_gene: -
CDR3nt: TGTGCCAGCAGTTACGGACGGTACAATGAGCAGTTCTTC
CDR3aa: CASSYGRYNEQFF

abundance: -
j_gene: TRBJ2-7
len: 13
v_gene: TRBV27
d_gene: -
CDR3nt: TGTGCCAGCAGGGTTGGGAGCTCCTACGAGCAGTACTTC
CDR3aa: CASRVGSSYEQYF